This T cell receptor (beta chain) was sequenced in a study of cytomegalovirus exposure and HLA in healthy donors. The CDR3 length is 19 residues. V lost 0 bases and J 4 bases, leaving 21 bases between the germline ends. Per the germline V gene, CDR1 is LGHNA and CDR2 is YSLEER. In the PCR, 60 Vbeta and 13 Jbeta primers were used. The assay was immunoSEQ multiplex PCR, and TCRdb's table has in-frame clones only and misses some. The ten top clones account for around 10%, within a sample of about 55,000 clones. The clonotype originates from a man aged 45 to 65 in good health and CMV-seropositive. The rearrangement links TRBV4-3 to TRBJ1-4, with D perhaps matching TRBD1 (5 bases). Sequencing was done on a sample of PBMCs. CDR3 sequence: CASSQDLNRGGVYNEKLFF. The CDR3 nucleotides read TGCGCCAGCAGCCAAGATCTCAATCGGGGGGGTGTTTATAATGAAAAACTGTTTTTT.